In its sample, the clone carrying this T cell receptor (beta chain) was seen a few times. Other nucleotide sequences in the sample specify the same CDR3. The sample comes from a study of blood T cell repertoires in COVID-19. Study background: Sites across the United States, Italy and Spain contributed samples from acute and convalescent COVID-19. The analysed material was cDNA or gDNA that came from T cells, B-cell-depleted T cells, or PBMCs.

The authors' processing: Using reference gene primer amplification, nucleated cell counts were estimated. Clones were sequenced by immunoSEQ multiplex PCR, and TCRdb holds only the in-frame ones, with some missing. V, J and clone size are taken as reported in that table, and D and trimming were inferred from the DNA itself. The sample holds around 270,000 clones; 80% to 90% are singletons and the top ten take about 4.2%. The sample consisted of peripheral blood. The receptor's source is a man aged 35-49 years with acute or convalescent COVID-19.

CDR3 in amino acids: CASSFFSSGNTIYF. The CDR3 DNA reads as TGCGCCAGCAGCTTCTTTTCCTCTGGAAACACCATATATTTT. The chain carries TRBV5-1 and TRBJ1-3, with D unclear. CDR1 is SGHRS, CDR2 YFSETQ, per germline. CDR3 length: 14 amino acids. Trimming took off 2 bases at V and 0 bases at J, with 6 bases between the two ends.